Listed below are T cell receptor beta chains from one sample, sequenced in a study of T cell clones after liver transplantation. Here immunoSEQ multiplex PCR was the method, and the copy in TCRdb shows in-frame clones only, minus some. The repertoire holds 72,000 or so clones, with roughly 83% as singletons. The sequencing here drew on CD4+ T cells from blood, taken at the 22-month timepoint. These receptors were collected from a human patient who received a liver transplant. Part of the T cell pool may stem from the graft donor. Both conserved end residues are part of each CDR3. The D gene is left open where the match is weak. Size is omitted from some rows. Given values are once, few, many or a class for expanded clones.

D: -
size: -
V: TRBV27
J: TRBJ2-7
DNA: TGTGCCAGCGGGTTCGGCTACGAGCAGTACTTC
CDR3: CASGFGYEQYF

D: TRBD1
size: -
V: TRBV2
J: TRBJ1-2
DNA: TGTGCCAGCAGCCGGACAGGGGCGGAGGTCTATGGCTACACCTTC
CDR3: CASSRTGAEVYGYTF

D: TRBD1
size: -
V: TRBV9
J: TRBJ2-6
DNA: TGTGCCAGCAGCAGGGGGCCATCCTCTGGGGCCAACGTCCTGACTTTC
CDR3: CASSRGPSSGANVLTF

D: -
size: -
V: TRBV9
J: TRBJ2-3
DNA: TGTGCCAGCAGCACCACAGGAAGAGGCACAGATACGCAGTATTTT
CDR3: CASSTTGRGTDTQYF

D: -
size: -
V: TRBV10-2
J: TRBJ1-2
DNA: TGCGCCAGCAGTGATCGTGGCACGGGGCTCTATGGCTACACCTTC
CDR3: CASSDRGTGLYGYTF

D: -
size: -
V: TRBV6-1
J: TRBJ2-2
DNA: TGTGCCAGAGGGCATGGTGTCACCGGGGAGCTGTTTTTT
CDR3: CARGHGVTGELFF

D: TRBD2
size: -
V: TRBV29-1
J: TRBJ2-3
DNA: TGCAGCGTCACTAGCGAGCGCACAGATACGCAGTATTTT
CDR3: CSVTSERTDTQYF

D: TRBD2
size: -
V: TRBV5-4
J: TRBJ2-3
DNA: TGTGCCAGCAGTTCTGGGAGGACTAGCGGCACAGATACGCAGTATTTT
CDR3: CASSSGRTSGTDTQYF

D: -
size: -
V: TRBV9
J: TRBJ2-1
DNA: TGTGCCAGCACGCGACGGGGCCATGGGGACAATGAGCAGTTCTTC
CDR3: CASTRRGHGDNEQFF

D: TRBD2
size: few
V: TRBV28
J: TRBJ2-3
DNA: TGTGCCAGCCAACTAGCGGGAGGGCTGGCAGATACGCAGTATTTT
CDR3: CASQLAGGLADTQYF